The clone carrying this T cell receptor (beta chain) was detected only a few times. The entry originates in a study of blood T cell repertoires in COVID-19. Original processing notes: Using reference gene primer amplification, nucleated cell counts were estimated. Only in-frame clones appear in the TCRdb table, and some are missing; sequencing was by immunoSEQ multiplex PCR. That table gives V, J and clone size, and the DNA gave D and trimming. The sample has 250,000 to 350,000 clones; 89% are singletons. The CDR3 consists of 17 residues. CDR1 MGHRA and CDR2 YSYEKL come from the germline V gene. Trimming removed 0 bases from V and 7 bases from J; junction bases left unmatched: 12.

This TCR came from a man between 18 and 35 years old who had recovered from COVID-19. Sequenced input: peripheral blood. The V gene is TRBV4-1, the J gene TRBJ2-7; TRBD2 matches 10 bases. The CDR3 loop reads CASSQEKRTSGFWEQYF. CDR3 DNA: TGCGCCAGCAGCCAAGAAAAGCGGACTAGCGGTTTCTGGGAGCAGTACTTC.